A single count supports the clone carrying this TCR beta chain. Its antigen is as yet unknown. Trimming took 7 bases from V and 3 from J, leaving 13 bases between them. From germline, CDR1 is MDHEN and CDR2 SYDVKM. The CDR3 contains 13 residues. The sample is drawn from a study of CD8 T cells in ankylosing spondylitis. Scientists made TCR beta libraries using quantitative 5'-RACE with molecular barcodes. TCRdb analysed the 5' RACE reads with MiXCR anew, one entry per CDR3 protein. Of just over 350,000 distinct CDR3 sequences listed, 20% to 25% are singletons. Whole-study findings and limits: Disease-linked clones displayed a CD8+ phenotype and appeared relatively rarely in peripheral blood. It appeared that ankylosing spondylitis blood was characterized by a TCR beta motif of several highly homologous variants.

This rearrangement joins TRBV28 to TRBJ2-7; D gene ambiguous. Sample: blood, either unsorted or a sorted T cell fraction (not recorded which). This TCR came from a male donor with ankylosing spondylitis or in good health (not recorded which). The CDR3 loop reads CASIGILGYEQYF. The CDR3, as DNA: TGTGCCAGCATAGGGATTCTGGGCTACGAGCAGTACTTC.